This TCR beta chain appears in the sequencing data of a study of T cells in Graves' hyperthyroidism and ophthalmopathy. RNA transcripts were the template for amplifying TCR beta CDR3 regions. The TCR CDR3 was amplified in a first-round RT-PCR using the HTBI primer set. Using its own MiXCR run on the multiplex PCR reads, TCRdb lists one record per CDR3 protein. Of under 700,000 distinct CDR3 sequences in the sample, more than 45% are singletons; the top ten hold about 7.8%. The germline V gene encodes CDR1 ENHRY and CDR2 SYGVKD. The CDR3 spans 14 residues. With V trimmed by 7 bases and J by 4 bases, 5 bases remained unmatched.

The sequence was obtained from a woman between 18 and 30 years old with Graves' hyperthyroidism. The rearrangement uses TRBV10-3 and TRBJ1-2, with TRBD1 matching over 11 bases. Sequenced: peripheral blood or thyroid tissue (not recorded which). The CDR3 here is CAITGTGGGYGYTF. The CDR3, as DNA: TGTGCCATCACCGGGACAGGGGGTGGCTATGGCTACACCTTC.